These 17 T cell receptor beta chains came from one sample sequenced in a study of T cells in Graves' hyperthyroidism and ophthalmopathy. TCR beta CDR3 regions were amplified from RNA. An initial round of RT-PCR targeting the TCR CDR3 relied on the HTBI primer set. MiXCR was run by TCRdb on the multiplex PCR reads, yielding one entry per CDR3 protein. The repertoire holds fewer than 750,000 distinct CDR3 sequences, under 60% seen once, with around 8% in the top ten. The sequenced material came from peripheral blood or thyroid tissue (not recorded which). These receptors were taken from a woman younger than 35 with Graves' hyperthyroidism.

CDR3 sequence reads: CSVFPDRVGYEQYF. In nucleotides, the CDR3 is TGCAGCGTTTTCCCGGACAGGGTTGGCTACGAGCAGTACTTC. The chain uses TRBV29-1 and TRBJ2-7, with TRBD1 matching over 8 bases. The V gene's germline CDR1 is SQVTM and CDR2 ANQGSEA. J gave up 3 bases and V 5 bases, and 9 bases lay outside the gene matches. The CDR3 is 14 residues long.

This clonotype has just one count. The rearrangement uses TRBV12-3 or TRBV12-4 and TRBJ2-7; TRBD1 aligns across 7 bases. The CDR3 sequence is 11 residues long. V trimming: 3 bases; J trimming: 12 bases; junction bases outside the gene matches: 5. The CDR3: CASSFGTESYF. The CDR3 coding sequence is TGTGCCAGCAGTTTTGGGACAGAATCGTACTTC.

Only one count was recorded for this clonotype. This sequence joins TRBV24-1 and TRBJ2-5, with D possibly TRBD2 on 6 matching bases. Trimming pared 4 bases from V and 5 bases from J, leaving 7 bases between. The CDR3 has 12 residues. The germline V gene has CDR1 KGHDR and CDR2 SFDVKD. The CDR3: CATSDGSETQYF. Written as DNA, the CDR3 is TGTGCCACCAGTGACGGGAGTGAGACCCAGTACTTC.

This chain links TRBV19 with TRBJ1-1; D is ambiguous. Trimming cost V 3 bases and J 2 bases, with 10 bases left between them. The germline CDR1 and CDR2 sequences are LNHDA and SQIVND (reference sequence). This CDR3 has 14 amino acids. The CDR3 protein is CASSMSRVNTEAFF. The CDR3 DNA follows: TGTGCCAGTAGTATGAGCAGAGTTAACACTGAAGCTTTCTTT.

This clonotype turned up a few times. The V and J genes are TRBV2 and TRBJ1-6, with 9 bases that match TRBD1. The CDR3 is 14 amino acids. CDR1 and CDR2 from the germline V gene are SNHLY and FYNNEI. The V segment lost 4 bases and the J segment 6 bases; nucleotides outside the gene matches: 1. The CDR3 DNA follows: TGTGCCAGCAGTGGACAGGGGGGTAATTCACCCCTCCACTTT. Translated, it gives CASSGQGGNSPLHF.

Ten or more counts support this clonotype. This chain uses TRBV7-9 with TRBJ2-7; no firm D call. The ends were cut back, 3 bases at V and 1 base at J, with 10 bases in the middle. This CDR3 is 14 amino acids long. Germline assignment: CDR1 SEHNR and CDR2 FQNEAQ (reference sequence). CDR3 loop: CASSLYADSYEQYF. CDR3 in DNA: TGTGCCAGCAGCTTGTATGCGGATTCCTACGAGCAGTACTTC.

The chain combines TRBV15 with TRBJ2-6, with no clear D. Trimming removed 4 bases at V and 8 bases at J, with 9 bases between. The CDR3 totals 13 residues. Germline V gives CDR1 LNHNV, CDR2 YYDKDF (reference sequence). The CDR3 nucleotides read TGTGCCACCAGCACCGAAGGGACCAACGTCCTGACTTTC. Its translation is CATSTEGTNVLTF.

Details on this clonotype: Possible read error: a much larger clone is one base away. This sequence joins TRBV19 and TRBJ1-3; D ambiguous. The CDR3 extends over 15 amino acids. V lost 4 bases, J lost 3 bases, and 13 bases lay in between. The germline gives CDR1 LNHDA, CDR2 SQIVND (reference sequence). The CDR3 nucleotides are TGTGCCAGTAGTACTAGTGGGTACAGTGGAAACACCATATATTTT. Encoded protein: CASSTSGYSGNTIYF.

This clonotype was recorded many times. This chain connects TRBV13 to TRBJ2-7; D may be TRBD1 (6 bases). The CDR3 covers 14 residues. From germline, CDR1 is PRHDT and CDR2 FYEKMQ (reference sequence). With 0 bases removed from V and 2 bases from J, the gap between germline ends came to 8 bases. The DNA of the CDR3 is TGTGCCAGCAGCTTAGGGGACAGCACCTACGAGCAGTACTTC. The encoded protein is CASSLGDSTYEQYF. Full variable domain (outside the CDR3, taken from reference TRBV13 and TRBJ2-7): AAGVIQSPRHLIKEKRETATLKCYPIPRHDTVYWYQQGPGQDPQFLISFYEKMQSDKGSIPDRFSAQQFSDYHSELNMSSLELGDSALYFCASSLGDSTYEQYFGPGTRLTVT.

The chain combines TRBV7-8 with TRBJ1-1, with 7 bases aligning to TRBD1. CDR3 length: 15 amino acids. V gave up 1 base and J gave up 5 bases; unmatched junction bases: 7. Per the germline V gene, CDR1 is SGHVS and CDR2 is FQNEAQ. This CDR3 reads CASSLVRQGGTEAFF. The CDR3 DNA reads as TGTGCCAGCAGCTTAGTTAGACAGGGAGGAACTGAAGCTTTCTTT.

This clonotype was observed at least ten times. The rearrangement links TRBV7-9 to TRBJ2-7; no reliable D call. Germline V CDR1 and CDR2: SEHNR, FQNEAQ (reference sequence). The CDR3 length is 12 residues. V lost 5 bases, J lost 0 bases, and 5 bases lay in between. The CDR3 spells CASSASSYEQYF. In DNA form, the CDR3 reads TGTGCCAGCAGCGCAAGCTCCTACGAGCAGTACTTC.

As regards this clonotype: Possible read error: a much larger clone is one base away. The chain combines TRBV5-1 with TRBJ2-5; the match to TRBD2 covers 12 bases. The CDR3 runs to 16 residues. Germline V gene sequence: CDR1 SGHRS, CDR2 YFSETQ. The CDR3 coding sequence is TGCACCAGCACCCCCGCCCGACTAGCGGGAGTGGAGACCCAGTACTTC. Translating it yields CTSTPARLAGVETQYF.

V gene TRBV2 combines with J gene TRBJ2-5, with D maybe TRBD1 (6 bases). The CDR3 covers 16 residues. The ends were cut back, 6 bases at V and 1 base at J, with 18 bases in the middle. Per the germline V gene, CDR1 is SNHLY and CDR2 is FYNNEI. The CDR3: CASSPLGDIPQETQYF. CDR3 bases: TGTGCCAGCAGCCCTCTGGGGGACATTCCCCAAGAGACCCAGTACTTC.

In DNA form, the CDR3 reads TGCGCCAGCAGCGAGGATGGGGGCCTCTACGAGCAGTACTTC. Its protein is CASSEDGGLYEQYF. The rearrangement uses TRBV5-1 and TRBJ2-7, with TRBD1 as a possible D gene (6 bases). Germline V gives CDR1 SGHRS, CDR2 YFSETQ. Trimming pared 4 bases from V and 3 bases from J, leaving 14 bases between. There are 14 residues in the CDR3.

This clonotype was seen at least ten times. This sequence joins TRBV7-9 and TRBJ2-7; D remains unclear. The CDR3 spans 12 residues. V was trimmed by 5 bases and J by 6 bases, leaving 11 bases between them. The V gene's germline CDR1 is SEHNR and CDR2 FQNEAQ (reference sequence). CDR3 amino acids: CASSPRYVEQYF. The CDR3 DNA reads as TGTGCCAGCAGCCCTCGGTACGTCGAGCAGTACTTC.

This clonotype was observed a few times. The chain joins TRBV6-6 to TRBJ1-1; 11 bases are a match to TRBD1. Trimming at V came to 3 bases and at J to 3 bases, leaving 9 bases not matched to a gene. CDR1 and CDR2 from the germline V gene are MNHNY and SVGAGI (reference sequence). This CDR3 has 17 residues. CDR3 in amino acids: CASSYFTPGQGDTEAFF. Written as DNA, the CDR3 is TGTGCCAGCAGTTATTTCACACCGGGACAGGGGGACACTGAAGCTTTCTTT.

The table lists this clonotype with many counts. J is TRBJ1-5 and V is TRBV20-1, with a possible D match to TRBD1 (5 bases). The ends were cut back, 0 bases at V and 6 bases at J, with 18 bases in the middle. The germline V gene has CDR1 DFQATT and CDR2 SNEGSKA (reference sequence). This CDR3 region has 16 residues. CDR3 in amino acids: CSARDITGQRGQPQHF. CDR3 sequence (DNA): TGCAGTGCTAGAGATATTACAGGCCAAAGAGGTCAGCCCCAGCATTTT.